This T cell receptor beta chain originates from a study of control samples from healthy donors and cancer patients. The CDR3 has 16 residues. V lost 0 bases to trimming and J lost 2 bases, with 12 bases between them. The germline V gene has CDR1 MDHEN and CDR2 SYDVKM. TCRdb's table, derived via immunoSEQ multiplex PCR, lists solely in-frame clones and lacks some. The table shows some 57,000 clones, with roughly 95% occurring only once. This TCR was sampled from a man aged 25 to 40 in good health. The specimen was blood. The chain couples TRBV28 to TRBJ2-3; the D gene is possibly TRBD1 (6 bases). The DNA of the CDR3 is TGTGCCAGCAGTTTATGGGGACACGAGGACACAGATACGCAGTATTTT. Residues: CASSLWGHEDTDTQYF.